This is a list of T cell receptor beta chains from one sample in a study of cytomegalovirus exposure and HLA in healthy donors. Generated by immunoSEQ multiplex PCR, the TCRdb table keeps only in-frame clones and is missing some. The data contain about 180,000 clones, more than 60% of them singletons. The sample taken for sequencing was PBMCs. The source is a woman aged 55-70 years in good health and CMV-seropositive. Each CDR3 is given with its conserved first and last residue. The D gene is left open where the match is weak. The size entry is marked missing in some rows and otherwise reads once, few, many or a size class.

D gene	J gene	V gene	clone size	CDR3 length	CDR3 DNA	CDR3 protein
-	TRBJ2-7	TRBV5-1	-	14	TGCGCCAGCAGCGTGACAGGTAGAGTCTACGAGCAGTACTTC	CASSVTGRVYEQYF
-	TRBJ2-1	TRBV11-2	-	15	TGTGCCAGCAGCTTAGGGGACACCACCTACAATGAGCAGTTCTTC	CASSLGDTTYNEQFF
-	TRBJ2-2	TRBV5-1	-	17	TGCGCCAGCAGCGATTTATCAGGCTCTAGCCACACCGGGGAGCTGTTTTTT	CASSDLSGSSHTGELFF
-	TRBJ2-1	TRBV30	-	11	TGTGCCTGGAGTTATTCCGGGGAGCAGTTCTTC	CAWSYSGEQFF
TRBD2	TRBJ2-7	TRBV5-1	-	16	TGCGCCAGCAGCTTGGGGGGGGGTTCGGGCGCCGGCGAGCAGTACTTC	CASSLGGGSGAGEQYF
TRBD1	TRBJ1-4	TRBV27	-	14	TGTGCCAGCAGGGGGACAGCACGGGGTCTGAAACTGTTTTTT	CASRGTARGLKLFF
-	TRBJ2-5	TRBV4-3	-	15	TGCGCCAGCAGCCAAGCACTGGCGGGATATGAGACCCAGTACTTC	CASSQALAGYETQYF
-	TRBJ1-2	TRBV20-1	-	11	TGCAGTGCTGAGGATAACTATGGCTACACCTTC	CSAEDNYGYTF
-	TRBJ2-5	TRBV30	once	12	TGTGCCTGGAGTGTACCGGGTGGGACCCAGTACTTC	CAWSVPGGTQYF
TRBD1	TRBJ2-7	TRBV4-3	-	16	TGCGCCAGCAGCCAAGATCGGGGGGACAGGGCCTACGAGCAGTACTTC	CASSQDRGDRAYEQYF
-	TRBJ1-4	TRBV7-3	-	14	TGTGCCAGCAGGGGGTTTGGGAGCAATGAAAAACTGTTTTTT	CASRGFGSNEKLFF
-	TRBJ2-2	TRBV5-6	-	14	TGTGCCAGCACCAAGACCAGCGGCACCGGGGAGCTGTTTTTT	CASTKTSGTGELFF
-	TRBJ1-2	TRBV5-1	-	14	TGCGCCAGCAGCTTGGAAGGGGCCAACTATGGCTACACCTTC	CASSLEGANYGYTF
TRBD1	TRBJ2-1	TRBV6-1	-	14	TGTGCCAGCAGTCCCGGGACAGTTAACAATGAGCAGTTCTTC	CASSPGTVNNEQFF
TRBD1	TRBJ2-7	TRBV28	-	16	TGTGCCAGCAGTTTAGTCCGCCGGGACAGGGTCTACGAGCAGTACTTC	CASSLVRRDRVYEQYF
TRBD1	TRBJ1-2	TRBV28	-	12	TGTGCCAGCAGTACAGGGGGCGAGAAAGACACCTTC	CASSTGGEKDTF
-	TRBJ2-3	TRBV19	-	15	TGTGCCAGTGAAAGACTAGGCGGTGGCACAGATACGCAGTATTTT	CASERLGGGTDTQYF
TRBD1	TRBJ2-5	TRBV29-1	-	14	TGCAGCGTTGTCCCCGGGGACAGGGTTGAGACCCAGTACTTC	CSVVPGDRVETQYF
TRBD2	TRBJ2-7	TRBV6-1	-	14	TGTGCCAGCAGTGAAGCGGGAGGGCCTCTCGAGCAGTACTTC	CASSEAGGPLEQYF
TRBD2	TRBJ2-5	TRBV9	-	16	TGTGCCAGCAGCGTAGAACCAGCGGGAGCCGGAGAGACCCAGTACTTC	CASSVEPAGAGETQYF
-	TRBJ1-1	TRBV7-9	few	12	TGTGCCAGCAGCTTAGACAGACCAGAAGCTTTCTTT	CASSLDRPEAFF
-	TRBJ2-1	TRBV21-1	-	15	TGTGCCAGCCTAAACCGGGGTAAGTCCCGCAATGAGCAGTTCTTC	CASLNRGKSRNEQFF
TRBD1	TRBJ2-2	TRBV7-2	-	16	TGTGCCAGCAGCTTAATACCGACAGGGCCCACCGGGGAGCTGTTTTTT	CASSLIPTGPTGELFF
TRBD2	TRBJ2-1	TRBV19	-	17	TGTGCCAGTAGTATGGGACTAGCGGGAGTTAGCTACAATGAGCAGTTCTTC	CASSMGLAGVSYNEQFF
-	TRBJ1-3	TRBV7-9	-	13	TGTGCCAGCAGCTCCCGGCGGGGAAACACCATATATTTT	CASSSRRGNTIYF
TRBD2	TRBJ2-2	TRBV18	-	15	TGTGCCAGCTCACCCGTAGCGGGGAACACCGGAGAGCTGTTTTTT	CASSPVAGNTGELFF
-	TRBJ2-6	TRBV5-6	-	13	TGTGCCAGCAGCTTCTCCGGGGCCAACGTCCTGACTTTC	CASSFSGANVLTF
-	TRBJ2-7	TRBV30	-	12	TGTGCCTGGAGCCGACTTTCGGACGAGCAGTACTTC	CAWSRLSDEQYF
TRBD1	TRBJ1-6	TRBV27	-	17	TGTGCCAGCAGTTCGGGACAGGGAGGAGAGTATAGTTCACCCCTCCACTTT	CASSSGQGGEYSSPLHF
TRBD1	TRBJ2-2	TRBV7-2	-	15	TGTGCCAGCAGCTCGGGACAGATGAACACCGGGGAGCTGTTTTTT	CASSSGQMNTGELFF
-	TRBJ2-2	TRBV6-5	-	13	TGTGCCAGCAGTTTTAAGAACACCGGGGAGCTGTTTTTT	CASSFKNTGELFF
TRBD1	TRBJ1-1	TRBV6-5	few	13	TGTGCCACCGTAGACAGGGTGAGGACTGAAGCTTTCTTT	CATVDRVRTEAFF
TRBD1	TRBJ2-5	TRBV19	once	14	TGTGCCAGTAGTTCGACGGGACAGAGAGAGACCCAGTACTTC	CASSSTGQRETQYF
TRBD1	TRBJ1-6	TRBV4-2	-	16	TGTGCCAGCAGCCAAGCAATGAACAGGGGGGATTCACCCCTCCACTTT	CASSQAMNRGDSPLHF
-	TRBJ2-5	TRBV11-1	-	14	TGTGCCAGCAGTTCCCTGGGGGCAGGGGAGACCCAGTACTTC	CASSSLGAGETQYF
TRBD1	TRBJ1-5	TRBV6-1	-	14	TGTGCCAGCCGACAGGGGTGGATATATCAGCCCCAGCATTTT	CASRQGWIYQPQHF
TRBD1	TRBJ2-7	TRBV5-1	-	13	TGCGCCAGCAGCTTGACAGGGGTGGAAGGGCAGTACTTC	CASSLTGVEGQYF
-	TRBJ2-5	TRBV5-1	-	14	TGCGCCAGCAGCTTGGGGACTATGCAAGAGACCCAGTACTTC	CASSLGTMQETQYF
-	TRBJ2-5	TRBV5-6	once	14	TGTGCCAGCAGCCCACGCGGGCCTCGGATGGGCCAGTACTTC	CASSPRGPRMGQYF
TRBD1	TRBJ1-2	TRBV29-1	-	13	TGCAGCGTCACCGGGACAGGGGAAGATGGCTACACCTTC	CSVTGTGEDGYTF
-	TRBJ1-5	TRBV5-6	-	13	TGTGCCAGCAGCTTGGGCGGATATCAGCCCCAGCATTTT	CASSLGGYQPQHF
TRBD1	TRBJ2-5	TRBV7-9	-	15	TGTGCCAGCAGCTTAGGTAACAGGGGAGAAGAGACCCAGTACTTC	CASSLGNRGEETQYF
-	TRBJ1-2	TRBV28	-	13	TGTGCCAGCAGCAGTCAAACTAACTATGGCTACACCTTC	CASSSQTNYGYTF
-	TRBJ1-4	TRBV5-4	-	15	TGTGCCAGCAGCCGGGATCAGGGGCCGAATGAAAAACTGTTTTTT	CASSRDQGPNEKLFF
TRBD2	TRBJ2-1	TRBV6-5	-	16	TGTGCCAGCAGTTCCCTGTCGCGGGAGGCCTACAATGAGCAGTTCTTC	CASSSLSREAYNEQFF